The subject of this entry is one TCR beta chain. V lost 5 bases, J lost 4 bases, and 16 bases stayed unmatched. In germline, CDR1 is SGHVS, CDR2 FQNEAQ. This CDR3 region has 17 residues. Produced via immunoSEQ multiplex PCR; TCRdb's table is partial and in-frame only. The repertoire holds approximately 76,000 clones, almost 98% seen once, with more than 0.15% in the top ten. These data originate in a study of technical replicates of blood from several donors. This chain connects TRBV7-8 to TRBJ2-5; 7 bases are shared with TRBD1. Sequenced input: T cells isolated from PBMCs. The sequence derives from a human donor in good health. The CDR3 sequence is CASSHDGSRTGGETQYF. The DNA of the CDR3 is TGTGCCAGCAGCCACGATGGGTCCAGGACAGGAGGAGAGACCCAGTACTTC.